The clone carrying this T cell receptor (beta chain) was seen many times. The antigen remains unidentified. CDR3 size: 15 residues. CDR1 SGHVS and CDR2 FQNEAQ come from the germline V gene. The J segment lost 3 bases and the V segment lost 5 bases, leaving 4 bases of the junction unmatched. The sample belongs to a study of T cell repertoires in cytomegalovirus infection. TCRdb fed the reads into MiXCR, producing one record per CDR3 protein. The data hold hundreds of thousands of distinct CDR3 sequences, with about a third observed a single time. The J gene is TRBJ2-1, the V gene TRBV7-8; TRBD2 matches 10 bases. The receptor was isolated from a human donor in good health (CMV status not recorded). Some clones in this sample may be carry-over from other donors' samples. The starting material was cultured CD8+ T cells from PBMCs, obtained from culture after CMV antigen stimulation. DNA for the CDR3: TGTGCCAGCAGCATTAGCGGGGGGCGCTACAATGAGCAGTTCTTC. Translated, it gives CASSISGGRYNEQFF.